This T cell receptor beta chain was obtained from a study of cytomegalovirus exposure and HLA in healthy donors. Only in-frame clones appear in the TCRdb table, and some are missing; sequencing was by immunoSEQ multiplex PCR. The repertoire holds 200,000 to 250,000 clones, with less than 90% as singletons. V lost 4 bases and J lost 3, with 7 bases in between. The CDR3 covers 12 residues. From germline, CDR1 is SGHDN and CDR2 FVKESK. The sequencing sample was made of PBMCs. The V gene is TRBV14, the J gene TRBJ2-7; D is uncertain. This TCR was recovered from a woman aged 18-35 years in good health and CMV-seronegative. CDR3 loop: CASSLQGYEQYF. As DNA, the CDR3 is TGTGCCAGCAGCCTTCAAGGCTACGAGCAGTACTTC.